The 18 T cell receptor beta chains presented below share a single source sample, sequenced in a study of blood T cell repertoires in COVID-19. Sequenced by immunoSEQ multiplex PCR; TCRdb stores in-frame clones only, minus some. Altogether a few hundred thousand clones are present, around four fifths being singletons, with the ten largest covering under 12%. Sample: peripheral blood. Receptors were obtained from an elderly woman with COVID-19, enrolled during active disease.

The chain carries TRBV6-6 and TRBJ2-7; 7 nucleotides line up with TRBD1. The CDR3 consists of 13 residues. Germline CDR1 reads MNHNY; CDR2 reads SVGAGI (reference sequence). After removal of 2 bases from V and 2 bases from J, the junction contained 0 bases not matched to a gene. In DNA, the CDR3 is TGTGCCAGCAGTTACGACAGGGCCTACGAGCAGTACGTC. Amino acid sequence: CASSYDRAYEQYV.

This sequence joins TRBV12-3 or TRBV12-4 and TRBJ1-4; TRBD1 might be the D (5 bases). With 6 bases removed from V and 7 bases from J, the gap between germline ends came to 12 bases. This CDR3 region has 13 residues. The CDR3 sequence: CASSVREGEKLFF. The CDR3 nucleotides read TGTGCCAGCAGCGTCAGGGAAGGTGAAAAACTGTTTTTT.

V is TRBV28 and J is TRBJ2-7; D is unresolved. Germline V gene data show CDR1 as MDHEN and CDR2 as SYDVKM. V was pared by 3 bases and J by 4 bases, with 10 bases between. This CDR3 region has 13 residues. CDR3 amino acids: CASSLSLSYEQYF. The CDR3 region has the DNA TGTGCCAGCAGTTTGAGTTTAAGTTACGAGCAGTACTTC. Based on the CDR3 plus reference TRBV28 and TRBJ2-7, the full variable domain is DVKVTQSSRYLVKRTGEKVFLECVQDMDHENMFWYRQDPGLGLRLIYFSYDVKMKEKGDIPEGYSVSREKKERFSLILESASTNQTSMYLCASSLSLSYEQYFGPGTRLTVT.

V gene TRBV3-1 (or the pseudogene TRBV3-2) combines with J gene TRBJ1-4; D not certain. The CDR3 is 14 residues long. Germline V gene lookup returns CDR1 LGHDT and CDR2 YNNKEL (reference sequence). V lost 3 bases and J 8 bases, leaving 13 bases between the germline ends. In nucleotides, the CDR3 is TGTGCCAGCAGCCACTCGGTGACGGAGGAAAAACTGTTTTTT. Encoded protein: CASSHSVTEEKLFF.

The chain uses TRBV6-6 and TRBJ2-3; 12 nucleotides align to TRBD2. The CDR3 contains 17 residues. With V trimmed by 5 bases and J by 5 bases, 11 bases remained unmatched. Germline V gives CDR1 MNHNY, CDR2 SVGAGI (reference sequence). CDR3 in DNA: TGTGCCAGCAGTCCTCGCAGCGGACTAGCGGGGCGAGATACGCAGTATTTT. Protein product: CASSPRSGLAGRDTQYF.

There are a few counts of this clone. The chain joins TRBV4-2 to TRBJ2-1; 9 bases match TRBD1. After removal of 6 bases from V and 6 bases from J, the junction contained 6 bases not matched to a gene. Per the germline V gene, CDR1 is LGHNA and CDR2 is YNFKEQ. This CDR3 spans 14 amino acids. As DNA, the CDR3 is TGTGCCAGCAGTCGGGACAGGGCTGGCAATGAGCAGTTCTTC. Translated, it gives CASSRDRAGNEQFF.

The chain combines TRBV19 with TRBJ1-6; D is uncertain. Trimming stripped 6 bases from V and 7 bases from J, with 16 bases between. CDR1 is LNHDA and CDR2 is SQIVND in the germline V gene (reference sequence). This CDR3 has 15 amino acids. The CDR3 reads CASRAAFIPNSPLHF. In DNA form, the CDR3 reads TGTGCCAGTAGGGCCGCTTTTATCCCAAATTCACCCCTCCACTTT. Using reference TRBV19 and TRBJ1-6 for the parts outside the CDR3, the full variable domain is DGGITQSPKYLFRKEGQNVTLSCEQNLNHDAMYWYRQDPGQGLRLIYYSQIVNDFQKGDIAEGYSVSREKKESFPLTVTSAQKNPTAFYLCASRAAFIPNSPLHFGNGTRLTVT.

The chain links TRBV28 to TRBJ2-5; 7 positions match TRBD2. Germline trimming cut 5 bases from V and 2 bases from J; bases unmatched to any gene: 8. Germline V lookup: CDR1 MDHEN, CDR2 SYDVKM. The length of the CDR3 is 15 residues. In DNA form, the CDR3 reads TGTGCCAGCAGTCTACCGGGACTAACTCAAGAGACCCAGTACTTC. It is translated as CASSLPGLTQETQYF.

The count of this clone is one. The J gene is TRBJ2-3, the V gene TRBV2; TRBD1 might be the D (6 bases). CDR3 length: 15 residues. The V gene's germline CDR1 is SNHLY and CDR2 FYNNEI. V lost 6 bases, J lost 1 base, and 14 bases lay in between. The CDR3 loop is CASSPGTPRTDTQYF. CDR3 in DNA: TGTGCCAGCAGCCCCGGGACACCTCGCACAGATACGCAGTATTTT.

V usage is TRBV28 and J usage is TRBJ2-1, with 9 bases that match TRBD1. Germline V lookup: CDR1 MDHEN, CDR2 SYDVKM. The CDR3 contains 16 residues. J was trimmed by 5 bases and V by 7 bases; bases with no gene match: 12. The CDR3 loop is CASTTTGTGFDNEQFF. CDR3 coding DNA: TGTGCCAGCACAACGACCGGGACAGGGTTCGACAATGAGCAGTTCTTC.

The chain is built from TRBV5-4 and TRBJ2-7, with D hard to call. The CDR3 has 14 amino acids. V was cut by 4 bases and J by 9 bases, with 20 bases left in between. Germline-derived CDR1 and CDR2 are SGHNT and YYREEE (reference sequence). The CDR3 here is CASSLDKTQAGQYV. DNA of the CDR3: TGTGCCAGCAGCCTTGACAAGACCCAAGCTGGGCAGTACGTC.

The DNA of the CDR3 is TGTGCCAGCTCAGTCCAGGGGGCCAACACTGAAGCTTTCTTT. Protein sequence: CASSVQGANTEAFF. The genes are TRBV18 and TRBJ1-1, with 8 nucleotides matching TRBD1. V shed 5 bases, J shed 2 bases, and the junction held 4 bases outside the gene matches. This CDR3 contains 14 residues. CDR1 is KGHSH, CDR2 LQKENI, per germline.

The chain recombines TRBV7-9 with TRBJ1-1; a possible D gene is TRBD1 (6 bases). The ends were cut back, 7 bases at V and 6 bases at J, with 18 bases in the middle. The CDR3 totals 14 residues. Germline V lookup: CDR1 SEHNR, CDR2 FQNEAQ (reference sequence). CDR3 loop: CASNSGASRAEAFF. The CDR3 nucleotides are TGTGCCAGCAACTCAGGGGCCAGTAGGGCTGAAGCTTTCTTT.

The rearrangement uses TRBV10-3 and TRBJ2-3, with TRBD2 matching 11 bases. V trimming: 6 bases; J trimming: 0 bases; junction bases outside the gene matches: 5. Germline CDR1 ENHRY, CDR2 SYGVKD. This CDR3 is 16 amino acids long. As DNA, the CDR3 is TGTGCCATCAGAACTAGCGGGGGTGCTAGCACAGATACGCAGTATTTT. Translating gives CAIRTSGGASTDTQYF.

This chain joins TRBV7-8 and TRBJ2-1, with 15 bases aligning to TRBD2. This CDR3 spans 17 amino acids. The germline V gene has CDR1 SGHVS and CDR2 FQNEAQ. V was pared by 5 bases and J by 4 bases, with 6 bases of the junction left unmatched. The CDR3 loop is CASSQGLAGGPYNEQFF. DNA of the CDR3: TGTGCCAGCAGCCAGGGACTAGCGGGGGGACCTTACAATGAGCAGTTCTTC.

V usage is TRBV2 and J usage is TRBJ1-2, with D possibly being TRBD1 (5 bases). The CDR3 has 13 amino acids. Trimming took off 6 bases at V and 6 bases at J, with 14 bases between the two ends. The V gene's germline CDR1 is SNHLY and CDR2 FYNNEI. DNA for the CDR3: TGTGCCAGCAGAAGGGGCCAGGTTGATGGCTACACCTTC. It yields the protein CASRRGQVDGYTF.

J is TRBJ2-7 and V is TRBV18; 10 bases fit TRBD1. The CDR3 sequence is 15 residues long. V lost 3 bases, J lost 6 bases, and 8 bases stayed unmatched. Germline CDR1 is KGHSH and CDR2 is LQKENI. CDR3 coding DNA: TGTGCCAGCTCACCCGGGACAGGGGATAAGGGCGAGCAGTACGTC. Its translation: CASSPGTGDKGEQYV.

The rearrangement links TRBV6-5 to TRBJ1-5, with 8 bases matching TRBD1. Per germline, CDR1 MNHEY and CDR2 SVGAGI. Germline trimming cut 5 bases from V and 9 bases from J; bases unmatched to any gene: 9. The CDR3 has 14 residues. In DNA, the CDR3 is TGTGCCAGCAGTCCGAACAGGGGGGCGCGGCCCCAGCATTTT. Translating gives CASSPNRGARPQHF.